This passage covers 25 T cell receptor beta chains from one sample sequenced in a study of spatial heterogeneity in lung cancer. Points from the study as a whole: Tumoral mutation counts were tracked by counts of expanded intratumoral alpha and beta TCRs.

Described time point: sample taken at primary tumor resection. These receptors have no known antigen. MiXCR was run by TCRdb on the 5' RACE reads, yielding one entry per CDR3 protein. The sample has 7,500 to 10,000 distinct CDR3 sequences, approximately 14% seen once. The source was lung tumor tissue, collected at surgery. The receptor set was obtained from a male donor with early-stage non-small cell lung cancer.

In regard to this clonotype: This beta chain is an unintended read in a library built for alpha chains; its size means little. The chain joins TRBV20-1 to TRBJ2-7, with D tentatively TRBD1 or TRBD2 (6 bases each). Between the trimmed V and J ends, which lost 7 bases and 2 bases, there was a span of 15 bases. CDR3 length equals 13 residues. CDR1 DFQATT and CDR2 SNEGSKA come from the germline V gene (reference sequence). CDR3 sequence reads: CSVGRGGPYEQYF. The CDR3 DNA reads TGCAGTGTCGGCAGGGGAGGACCCTACGAGCAGTACTTC.

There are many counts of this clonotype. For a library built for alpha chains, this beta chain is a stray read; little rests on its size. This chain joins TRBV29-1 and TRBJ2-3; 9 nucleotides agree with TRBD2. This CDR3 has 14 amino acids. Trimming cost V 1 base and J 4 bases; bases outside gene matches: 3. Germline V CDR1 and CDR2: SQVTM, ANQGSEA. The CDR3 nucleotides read TGCAGCGTTGAAGCTAGCGGGACCGCAGATACGCAGTATTTT. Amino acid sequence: CSVEASGTADTQYF.

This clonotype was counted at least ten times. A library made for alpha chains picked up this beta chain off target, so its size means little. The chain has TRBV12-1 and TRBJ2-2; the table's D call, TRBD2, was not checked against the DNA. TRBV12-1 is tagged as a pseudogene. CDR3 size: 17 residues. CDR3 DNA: TGTGCCAGCACGGTTACTAGCGGGAGGGCGAACACCGGGGAGCTGTTTTTT. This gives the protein CASTVTSGRANTGELFF.

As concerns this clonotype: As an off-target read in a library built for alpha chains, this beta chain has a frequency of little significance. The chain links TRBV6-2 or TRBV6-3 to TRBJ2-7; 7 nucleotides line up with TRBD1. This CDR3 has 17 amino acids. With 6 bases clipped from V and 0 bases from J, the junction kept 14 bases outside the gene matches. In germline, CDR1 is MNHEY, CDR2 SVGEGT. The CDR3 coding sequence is TGTGCCAGCAGCCCCGAACCCGGGACAGTTTTCTCCTACGAGCAGTACTTC. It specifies CASSPEPGTVFSYEQYF.

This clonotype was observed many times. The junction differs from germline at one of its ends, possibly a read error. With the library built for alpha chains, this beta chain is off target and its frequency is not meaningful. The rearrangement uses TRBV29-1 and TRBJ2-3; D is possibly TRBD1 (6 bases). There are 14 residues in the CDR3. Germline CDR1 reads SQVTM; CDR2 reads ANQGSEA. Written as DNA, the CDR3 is TGCAGCGTTCGGCAGGGGTCTAACACAGATACGCAGTGTTTT. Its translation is CSVRQGSNTDTQCF.

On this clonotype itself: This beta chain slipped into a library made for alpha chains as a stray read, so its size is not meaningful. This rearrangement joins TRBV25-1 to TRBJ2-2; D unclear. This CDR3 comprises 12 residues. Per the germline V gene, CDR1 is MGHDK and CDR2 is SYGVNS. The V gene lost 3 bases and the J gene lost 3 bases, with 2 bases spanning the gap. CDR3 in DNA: TGTGCCAGCAGTGAGGACACCGGGGAGCTGTTTTTT. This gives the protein CASSEDTGELFF.

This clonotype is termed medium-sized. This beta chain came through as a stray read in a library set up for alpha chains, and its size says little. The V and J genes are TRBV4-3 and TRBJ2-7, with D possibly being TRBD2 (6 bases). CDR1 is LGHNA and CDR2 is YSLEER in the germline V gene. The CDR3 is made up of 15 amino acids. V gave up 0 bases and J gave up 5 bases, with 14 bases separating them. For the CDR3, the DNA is TGCGCCAGCAGCCAAGATTACCTAGCGCTCCACGAGCAGTACTTC. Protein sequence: CASSQDYLALHEQYF.

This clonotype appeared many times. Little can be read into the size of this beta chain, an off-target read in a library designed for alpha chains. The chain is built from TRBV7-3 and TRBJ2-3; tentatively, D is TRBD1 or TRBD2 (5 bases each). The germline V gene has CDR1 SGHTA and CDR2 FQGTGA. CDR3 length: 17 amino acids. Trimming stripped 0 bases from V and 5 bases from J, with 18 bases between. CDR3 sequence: CASSLTRPGLVVDTQYF. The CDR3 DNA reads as TGTGCCAGCAGCTTAACCCGTCCGGGGCTGGTCGTAGATACGCAGTATTTT.

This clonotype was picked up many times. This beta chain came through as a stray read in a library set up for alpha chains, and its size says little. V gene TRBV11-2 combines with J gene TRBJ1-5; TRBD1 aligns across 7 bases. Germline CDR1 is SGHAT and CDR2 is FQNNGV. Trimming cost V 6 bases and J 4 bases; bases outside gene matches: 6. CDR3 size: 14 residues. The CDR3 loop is CASSPGTANQPQHF. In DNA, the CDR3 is TGTGCCAGCAGTCCCGGGACAGCGAATCAGCCCCAGCATTTT.

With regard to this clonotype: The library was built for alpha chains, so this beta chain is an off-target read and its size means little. The CDR3 coding sequence is TGCAGCGTTGAAGTCTGGGGTAAAGAGACTGAAGCTTTCTTT. This translates into CSVEVWGKETEAFF. This rearrangement joins TRBV29-1 to TRBJ1-1; no clear D. With 1 base removed from V and 5 bases from J, the gap between germline ends came to 14 bases. There are 14 residues in the CDR3. Germline assignment: CDR1 SQVTM and CDR2 ANQGSEA. Looking up the rest from reference TRBV29-1 and TRBJ1-1 gives the full variable domain: SAVISQKPSRDICQRGTSLTIQCQVDSQVTMMFWYRQQPGQSLTLIATANQGSEATYESGFVIDKFPISRPNLTFSTLTVSNMSPEDSSIYLCSVEVWGKETEAFFGQGTRLTVV.

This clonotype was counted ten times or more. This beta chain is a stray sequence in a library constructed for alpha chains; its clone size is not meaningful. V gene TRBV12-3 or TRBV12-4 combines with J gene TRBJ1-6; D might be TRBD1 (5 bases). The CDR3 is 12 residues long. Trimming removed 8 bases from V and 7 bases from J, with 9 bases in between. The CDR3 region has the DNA TGTGCCAGCGGGACCCAGAATTCACCCCTCCACTTT. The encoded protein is CASGTQNSPLHF.

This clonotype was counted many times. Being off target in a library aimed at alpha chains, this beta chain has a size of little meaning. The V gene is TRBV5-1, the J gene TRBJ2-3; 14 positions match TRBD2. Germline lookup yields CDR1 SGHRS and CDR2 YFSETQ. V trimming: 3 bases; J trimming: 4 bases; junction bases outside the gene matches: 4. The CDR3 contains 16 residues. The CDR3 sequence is CASSSGTSGSPDTQYF. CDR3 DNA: TGCGCCAGCAGCTCCGGGACTAGCGGGAGCCCAGATACGCAGTATTTT.

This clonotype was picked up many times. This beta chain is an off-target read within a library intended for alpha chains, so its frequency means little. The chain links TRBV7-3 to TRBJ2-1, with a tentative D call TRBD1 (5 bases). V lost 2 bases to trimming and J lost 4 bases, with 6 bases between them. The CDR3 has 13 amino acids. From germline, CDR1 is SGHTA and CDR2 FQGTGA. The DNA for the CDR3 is TGTGCCAGCAGCTTATCAGGGTACAATGAGCAGTTCTTC. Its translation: CASSLSGYNEQFF.

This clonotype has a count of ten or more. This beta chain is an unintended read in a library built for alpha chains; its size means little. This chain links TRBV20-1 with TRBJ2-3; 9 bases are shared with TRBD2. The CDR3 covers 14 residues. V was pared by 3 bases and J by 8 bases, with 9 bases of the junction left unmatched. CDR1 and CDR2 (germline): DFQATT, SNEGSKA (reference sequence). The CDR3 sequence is CSASPTSGTGTQYF. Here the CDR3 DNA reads TGCAGTGCTAGCCCGACTAGCGGAACGGGTACGCAGTATTTT.

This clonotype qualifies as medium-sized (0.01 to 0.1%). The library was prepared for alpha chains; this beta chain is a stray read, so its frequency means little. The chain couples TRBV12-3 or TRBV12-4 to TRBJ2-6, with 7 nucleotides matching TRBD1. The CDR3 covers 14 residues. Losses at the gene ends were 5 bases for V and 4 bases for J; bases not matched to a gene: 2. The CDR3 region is CASSTGAGANVLTF. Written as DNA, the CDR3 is TGTGCCAGCAGTACAGGGGCCGGGGCCAACGTCCTGACTTTC.

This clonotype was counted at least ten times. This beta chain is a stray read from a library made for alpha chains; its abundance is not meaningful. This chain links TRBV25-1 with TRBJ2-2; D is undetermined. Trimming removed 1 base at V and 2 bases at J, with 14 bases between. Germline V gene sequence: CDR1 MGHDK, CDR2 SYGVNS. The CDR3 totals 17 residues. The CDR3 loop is CASSELALYDNTGELFF. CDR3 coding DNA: TGTGCCAGCAGTGAATTAGCACTCTATGATAACACCGGGGAGCTGTTTTTT.

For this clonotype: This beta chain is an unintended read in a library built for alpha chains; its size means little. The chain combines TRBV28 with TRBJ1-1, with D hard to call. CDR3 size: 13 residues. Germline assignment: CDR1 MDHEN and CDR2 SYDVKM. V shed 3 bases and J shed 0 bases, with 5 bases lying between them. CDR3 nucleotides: TGTGCCAGCAGTTTCTGGGTGAACACTGAAGCTTTCTTT. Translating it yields CASSFWVNTEAFF.

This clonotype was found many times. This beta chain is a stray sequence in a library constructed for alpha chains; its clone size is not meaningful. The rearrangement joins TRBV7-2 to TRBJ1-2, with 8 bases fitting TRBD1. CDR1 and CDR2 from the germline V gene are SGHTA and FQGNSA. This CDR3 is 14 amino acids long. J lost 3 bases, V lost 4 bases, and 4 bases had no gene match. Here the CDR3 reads CASSSGQGDYGYTF. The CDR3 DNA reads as TGTGCCAGCAGCTCCGGACAGGGTGACTATGGCTACACCTTC.

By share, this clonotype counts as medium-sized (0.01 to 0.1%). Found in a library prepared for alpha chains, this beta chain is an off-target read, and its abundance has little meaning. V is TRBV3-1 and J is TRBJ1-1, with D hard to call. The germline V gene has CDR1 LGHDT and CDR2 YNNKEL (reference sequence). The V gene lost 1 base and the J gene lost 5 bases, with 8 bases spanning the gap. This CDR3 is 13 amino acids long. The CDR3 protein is CASSQVRVTEAFF. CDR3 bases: TGTGCCAGCAGCCAAGTTCGAGTTACTGAAGCTTTCTTT.

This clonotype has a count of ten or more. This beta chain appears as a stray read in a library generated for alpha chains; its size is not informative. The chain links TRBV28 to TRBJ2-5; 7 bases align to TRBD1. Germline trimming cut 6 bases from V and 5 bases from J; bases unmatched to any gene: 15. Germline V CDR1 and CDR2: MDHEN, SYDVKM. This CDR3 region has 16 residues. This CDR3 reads CASSSTATGFLETQYF. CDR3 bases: TGTGCCAGCAGCTCTACGGCGACAGGGTTTTTGGAGACCCAGTACTTC.

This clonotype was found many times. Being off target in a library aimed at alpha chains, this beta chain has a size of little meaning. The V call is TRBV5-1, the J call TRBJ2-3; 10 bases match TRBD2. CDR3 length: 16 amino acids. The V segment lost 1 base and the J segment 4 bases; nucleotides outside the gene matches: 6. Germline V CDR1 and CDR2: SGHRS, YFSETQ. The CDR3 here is CASSLFVLAGADTQYF. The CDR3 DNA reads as TGCGCCAGCAGCTTGTTCGTTCTAGCGGGAGCAGATACGCAGTATTTT. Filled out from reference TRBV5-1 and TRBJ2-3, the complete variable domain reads KAGVTQTPRYLIKTRGQQVTLSCSPISGHRSVSWYQQTPGQGLQFLFEYFSETQRNKGNFPGRFSGRQFSNSRSEMNVSTLELGDSALYLCASSLFVLAGADTQYFGPGTRLTVL.

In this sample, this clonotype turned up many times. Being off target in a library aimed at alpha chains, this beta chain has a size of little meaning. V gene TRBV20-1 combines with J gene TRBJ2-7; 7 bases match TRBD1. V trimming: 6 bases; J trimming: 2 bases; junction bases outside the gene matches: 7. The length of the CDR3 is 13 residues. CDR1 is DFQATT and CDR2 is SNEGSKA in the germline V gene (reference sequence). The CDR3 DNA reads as TGCAGTGCGCTCATCACAGGGGCCTACGAGCAGTACTTC. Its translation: CSALITGAYEQYF.

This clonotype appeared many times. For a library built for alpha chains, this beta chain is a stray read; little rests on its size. The CDR3 sequence is CSVGGARGNTEAFF. Written as DNA, the CDR3 is TGCAGCGTTGGGGGGGCGCGAGGGAACACTGAAGCTTTCTTT. This chain joins TRBV29-1 and TRBJ1-1, with D possibly being TRBD1 (6 bases). Germline V gene sequence: CDR1 SQVTM, CDR2 ANQGSEA. There are 14 residues in the CDR3. Deletions cut 4 bases from V and 1 base from J, with 13 bases between.

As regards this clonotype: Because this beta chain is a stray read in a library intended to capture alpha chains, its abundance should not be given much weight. CDR3: CSAWTGQANTEAFF. CDR3 bases: TGCAGCGCTTGGACAGGGCAGGCGAACACTGAAGCTTTCTTT. The chain has TRBV29-1 and TRBJ1-1; 8 positions agree with TRBD1. The CDR3 extends over 14 amino acids. Per germline, CDR1 SQVTM and CDR2 ANQGSEA. With 7 bases clipped from V and 1 base from J, the junction kept 8 bases outside the gene matches.

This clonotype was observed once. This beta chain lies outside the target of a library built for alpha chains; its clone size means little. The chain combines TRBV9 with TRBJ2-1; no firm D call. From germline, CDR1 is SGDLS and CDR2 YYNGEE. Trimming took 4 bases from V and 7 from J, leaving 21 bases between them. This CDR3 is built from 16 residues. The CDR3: CASSTPGLDSINEQFF. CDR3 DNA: TGTGCCAGCAGCACCCCCGGGCTCGATTCCATTAATGAGCAGTTCTTC.